This T cell receptor (beta chain) was sequenced for a study of T cells in Graves' hyperthyroidism and ophthalmopathy. This CDR3 is 16 amino acids long. Trimming removed 5 bases at V and 4 bases at J, with 16 bases between. Germline loops: CDR1 SGDLS, CDR2 YYNGEE. It was RNA transcripts that yielded the amplified TCR beta CDR3 regions. Primed by the HTBI set, a first-round RT-PCR was run on the TCR CDR3. TCRdb reanalysed the multiplex PCR reads using MiXCR and keeps one entry per CDR3 protein. The repertoire consists of about 640,000 distinct CDR3 sequences, with about a fifth occurring once and the leading ten covering roughly 30%.

The sequence derives from a man in his thirties or forties with Graves' ophthalmopathy. V and J are TRBV9 and TRBJ2-6; D may be TRBD2 (6 bases). Sequenced: blood. Here the CDR3 DNA reads TGTGCCAGCAGGCCGGACGGAGGGGCAGGGGCCAACGTCCTGACTTTC. Protein: CASRPDGGAGANVLTF.